This T cell receptor (beta chain) derives from a study of T cells in narcolepsy. Profiling relied on immunoSEQ multiplex PCR, and the TCRdb table lists in-frame clones only, not all of them. The sample contains roughly 25,000 clones, around 85% of which appear only once. With 1 base clipped from V and 2 bases from J, the junction kept 13 bases outside the gene matches. The germline CDR1 and CDR2 sequences are SGHTA and FQGNSA. This CDR3 is 19 amino acids long. This sequence originates from a human donor with narcolepsy. Specimen: CD45RA- memory CD4+ T cells from PBMCs. The gene calls are TRBV7-2 and TRBJ2-7, with 11 bases fitting TRBD2. This CDR3 is CASSLVGGQLGLAAYEQYF. DNA of the CDR3: TGTGCCAGCAGCTTAGTGGGGGGCCAGCTGGGACTAGCGGCCTACGAGCAGTACTTC.